This TCR beta chain came from a study of T cells in Graves' hyperthyroidism and ophthalmopathy. Study-level information: Before treatment of any kind, peripheral blood was taken at initial diagnosis.

General study findings and limits: Ophthalmopathy was told apart from stable hyperthyroidism by a 13 V-J model.

This clonotype was seen many times. No antigen is known for it. Amplification of TCR beta CDR3 regions used RNA as the template. A set of HTBI primers served as the primers for a first-round RT-PCR of the TCR CDR3. TCRdb reanalysed the multiplex PCR reads using MiXCR and keeps one entry per CDR3 protein. The sample includes roughly 500,000 distinct CDR3 sequences, 15% to 20% of them seen just once. The CDR3 spans 16 residues. The germline CDR1 and CDR2 sequences are SEHNR and FQNEAQ (reference sequence). Trimming removed 7 bases from V and 3 bases from J; junction bases left unmatched: 13. The sample taken for sequencing was blood. The chain carries TRBV7-9 and TRBJ2-3, with TRBD1 identical over 7 bases. The clonotype comes from a woman in her thirties with Graves' ophthalmopathy. DNA for the CDR3: TGTGCCAGCAACCAGGACAGGACAACGGGTACAGATACGCAGTATTTT. Protein product: CASNQDRTTGTDTQYF.